This TCR beta chain appears in the sequencing data of a study of blood T cell repertoires in COVID-19. For the study at large: Sites across the United States, Italy and Spain contributed samples from acute and convalescent COVID-19. Nucleic acid was either cDNA or gDNA, and it came from T cells, B-cell-depleted T cells, or PBMCs.

This clone was recorded only once. As processed by the authors: Nucleated cell number was recorded as an estimate derived from reference gene primer amplification. Libraries were prepared by immunoSEQ multiplex PCR; TCRdb keeps only in-frame clonotypes and omits some of them. V, J and clone size derive from that table, while D and trimming were established from the DNA sequence. The sample consists of over 80,000 clones, around 75% of them appearing once. The CDR3 loop spans 16 amino acids. Germline-derived CDR1 and CDR2 are SGHKS and YYEKEE (reference sequence). The germline V and J ends were trimmed by 0 bases and 5 bases, with 17 bases remaining between them.

The V gene is TRBV5-5, the J gene TRBJ1-2; the D gene is possibly TRBD1 (5 bases). The clonotype originates from a woman between 45 and 60 years old with acute or convalescent COVID-19. Sequencing was carried out using peripheral blood. Here the CDR3 DNA reads TGTGCCAGCAGCTTGGGTACTGGCCAGGGTGGGTATGGCTACACCTTC. It specifies CASSLGTGQGGYGYTF.